The following is a T cell receptor (beta chain) sequence with its context. Antigen unknown. Only four of the eight donors provided a 0.5-1 mL blood sample. Blood DNA came from all available leukocytes, not a fixed cell number. Method: immunoSEQ multiplex PCR; TCRdb's copy keeps in-frame clones and lacks some. The sample yields more than 45,000 clones, over 85% seen once. The data stem from a study of human thymus T cells. Findings of the study overall: The authors found apparently biased V and J gene usage in thymic and blood repertoires.

CDR3 length: 17 amino acids. Germline values: CDR1 MGHRA, CDR2 YSYEKL. Trimming took 2 bases from V and 2 from J; bases not matched to a gene: 10. The rearrangement joins TRBV4-1 to TRBJ2-5; 8 bases line up with TRBD2. The TCR comes from a boy in the first two years of life with a congenital heart defect but otherwise immunologically healthy. Specimen: blood. Here the CDR3 reads CASSQLGGRTFQETQYF. The CDR3 nucleotides read TGCGCCAGCAGCCAACTTGGCGGGAGGACCTTTCAAGAGACCCAGTACTTC.